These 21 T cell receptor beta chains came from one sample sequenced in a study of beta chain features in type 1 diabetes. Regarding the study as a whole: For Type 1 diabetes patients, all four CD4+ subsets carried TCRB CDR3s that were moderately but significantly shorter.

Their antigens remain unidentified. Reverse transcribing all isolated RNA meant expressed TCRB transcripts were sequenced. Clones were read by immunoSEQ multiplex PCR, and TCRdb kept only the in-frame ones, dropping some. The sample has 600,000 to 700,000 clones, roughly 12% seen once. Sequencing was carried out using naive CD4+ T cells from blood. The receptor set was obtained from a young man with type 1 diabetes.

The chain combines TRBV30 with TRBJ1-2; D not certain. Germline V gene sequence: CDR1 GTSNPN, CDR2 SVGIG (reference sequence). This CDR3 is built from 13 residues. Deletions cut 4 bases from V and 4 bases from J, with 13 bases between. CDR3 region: CAWMLRGRYGYTF. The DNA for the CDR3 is TGTGCCTGGATGCTTCGGGGTCGCTATGGCTACACCTTC.

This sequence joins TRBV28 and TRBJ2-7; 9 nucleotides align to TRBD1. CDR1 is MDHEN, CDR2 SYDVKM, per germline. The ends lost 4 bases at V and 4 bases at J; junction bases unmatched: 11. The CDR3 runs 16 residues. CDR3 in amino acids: CASSSPSGTGMYEQYF. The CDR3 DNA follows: TGTGCCAGCAGTTCGCCCTCCGGGACAGGGATGTACGAGCAGTACTTC.

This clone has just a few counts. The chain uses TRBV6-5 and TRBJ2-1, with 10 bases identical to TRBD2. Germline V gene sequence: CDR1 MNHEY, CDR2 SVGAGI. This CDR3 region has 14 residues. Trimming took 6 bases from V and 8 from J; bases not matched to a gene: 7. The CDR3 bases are TGTGCCAGCAGCCCAGCGGGGGGGAATGATGAGCAGTTCTTC. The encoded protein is CASSPAGGNDEQFF.

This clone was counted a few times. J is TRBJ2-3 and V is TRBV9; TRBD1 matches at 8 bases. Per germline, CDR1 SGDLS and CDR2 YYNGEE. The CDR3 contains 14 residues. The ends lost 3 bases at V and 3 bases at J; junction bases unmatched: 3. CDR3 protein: CASSGRQGTDTQYF. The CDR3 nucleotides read TGTGCCAGCAGCGGGCGACAGGGGACAGATACGCAGTATTTT.

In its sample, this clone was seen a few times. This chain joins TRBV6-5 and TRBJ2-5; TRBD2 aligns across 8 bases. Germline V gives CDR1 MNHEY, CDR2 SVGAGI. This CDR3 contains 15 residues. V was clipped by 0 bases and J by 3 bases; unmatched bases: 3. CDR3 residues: CASSYSAGGEETQYF. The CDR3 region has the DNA TGTGCCAGCAGTTACTCCGCGGGGGGAGAAGAGACCCAGTACTTC.

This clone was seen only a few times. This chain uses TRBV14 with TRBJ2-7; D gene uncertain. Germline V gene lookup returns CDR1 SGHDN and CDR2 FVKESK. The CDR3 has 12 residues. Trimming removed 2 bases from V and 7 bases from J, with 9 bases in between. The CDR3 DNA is TGTGCCAGCAGCCAAACGGCCTGGGAGCAGTACTTC. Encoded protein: CASSQTAWEQYF. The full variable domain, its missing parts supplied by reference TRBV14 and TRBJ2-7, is EAGVTQFPSHSVIEKGQTVTLRCDPISGHDNLYWYRRVMGKEIKFLLHFVKESKQDESGMPNNRFLAERTGGTYSTLKVQPAELEDSGVYFCASSQTAWEQYFGPGTRLTVT.

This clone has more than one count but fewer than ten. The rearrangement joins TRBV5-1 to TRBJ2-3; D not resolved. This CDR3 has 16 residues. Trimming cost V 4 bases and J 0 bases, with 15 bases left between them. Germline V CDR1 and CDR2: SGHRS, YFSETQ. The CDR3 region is CASSPFRPSSTDTQYF. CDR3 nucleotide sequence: TGCGCCAGCAGCCCCTTCCGCCCTTCTAGCACAGATACGCAGTATTTT.

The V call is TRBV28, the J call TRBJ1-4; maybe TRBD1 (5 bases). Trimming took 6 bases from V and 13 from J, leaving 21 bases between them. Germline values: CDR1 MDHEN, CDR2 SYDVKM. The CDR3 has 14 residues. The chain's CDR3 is CASSLGRSYTRLFF. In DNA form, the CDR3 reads TGTGCCAGCAGCTTGGGACGTTCCTATACCAGACTGTTTTTT.

The CDR3 coding sequence is TGCGCCAGCAGCGAGGGACAGGGGTTGGGGAATTCACCCCTCCACTTT. Encoded protein: CASSEGQGLGNSPLHF. J is TRBJ1-6 and V is TRBV5-1; 10 bases map to TRBD1. V was clipped by 4 bases and J by 7 bases; unmatched bases: 8. This CDR3 is built from 16 residues. Germline V lookup: CDR1 SGHRS, CDR2 YFSETQ.

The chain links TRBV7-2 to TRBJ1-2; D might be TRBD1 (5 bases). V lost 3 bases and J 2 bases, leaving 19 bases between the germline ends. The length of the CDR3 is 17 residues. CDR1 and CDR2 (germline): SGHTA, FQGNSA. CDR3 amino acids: CASSLGTSRSRNYGYTF. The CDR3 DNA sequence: TGTGCCAGCAGCTTGGGGACGTCCAGGTCTAGGAACTATGGCTACACCTTC. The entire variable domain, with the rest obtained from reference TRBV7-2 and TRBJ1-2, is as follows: GAGVSQSPSNKVTEKGKDVELRCDPISGHTALYWYRQSLGQGLEFLIYFQGNSAPDKSGLPSDRFSAERTGGSVSTLTIQRTQQEDSAVYLCASSLGTSRSRNYGYTFGSGTRLTVV.

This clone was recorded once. CDR3 sequence reads: CASSPDLSTDTQYF. The CDR3 DNA reads as TGTGCCAGCAGCCCAGACCTTAGCACAGATACGCAGTATTTT. The chain couples TRBV7-2 to TRBJ2-3; unclear D gene. The CDR3 runs 14 residues. V was pared by 5 bases and J by 0 bases, with 9 bases between. CDR1 is SGHTA and CDR2 is FQGNSA in the germline V gene.

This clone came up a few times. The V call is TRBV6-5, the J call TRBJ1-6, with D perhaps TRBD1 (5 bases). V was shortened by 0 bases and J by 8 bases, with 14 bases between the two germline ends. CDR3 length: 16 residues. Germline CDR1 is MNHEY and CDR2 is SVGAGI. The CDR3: CASSYSSGRGDSPLHF. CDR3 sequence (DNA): TGTGCCAGCAGTTACTCGTCTGGTCGGGGGGATTCACCCCTCCACTTT.

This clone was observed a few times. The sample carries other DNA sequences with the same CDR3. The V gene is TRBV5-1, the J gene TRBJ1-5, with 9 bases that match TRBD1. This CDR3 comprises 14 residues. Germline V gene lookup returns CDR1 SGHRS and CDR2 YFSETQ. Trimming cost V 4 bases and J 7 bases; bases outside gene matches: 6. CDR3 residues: CASSPGTGSQPQHF. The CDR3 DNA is TGCGCCAGCAGCCCCGGGACAGGGTCCCAGCCCCAGCATTTT.

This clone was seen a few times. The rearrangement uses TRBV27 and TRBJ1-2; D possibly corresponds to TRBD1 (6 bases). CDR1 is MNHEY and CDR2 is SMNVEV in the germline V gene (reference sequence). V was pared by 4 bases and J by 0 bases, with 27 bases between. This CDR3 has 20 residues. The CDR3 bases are TGTGCCAGCAGTTCCCCCTTCGTGACAGGACTGCACTTAGCTAACTATGGCTACACCTTC. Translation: CASSSPFVTGLHLANYGYTF.

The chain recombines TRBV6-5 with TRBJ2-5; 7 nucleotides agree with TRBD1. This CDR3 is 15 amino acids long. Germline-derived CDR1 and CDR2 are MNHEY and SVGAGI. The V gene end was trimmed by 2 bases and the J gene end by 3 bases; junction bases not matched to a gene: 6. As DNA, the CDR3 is TGTGCCAGCAGTTACCTTGTAACAGGGGAAGAGACCCAGTACTTC. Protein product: CASSYLVTGEETQYF.

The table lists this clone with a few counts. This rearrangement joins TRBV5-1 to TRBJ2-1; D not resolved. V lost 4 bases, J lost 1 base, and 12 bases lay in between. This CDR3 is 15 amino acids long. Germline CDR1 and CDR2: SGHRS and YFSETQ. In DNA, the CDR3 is TGCGCCAGCAGCCTTGGAACGGATTCCTACAATGAGCAGTTCTTC. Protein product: CASSLGTDSYNEQFF.

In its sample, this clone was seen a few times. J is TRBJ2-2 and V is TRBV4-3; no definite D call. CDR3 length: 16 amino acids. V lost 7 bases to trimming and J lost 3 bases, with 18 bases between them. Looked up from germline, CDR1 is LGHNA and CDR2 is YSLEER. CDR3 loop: CASTASDLLYTGELFF. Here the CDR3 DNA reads TGCGCCAGCACAGCCAGTGACTTATTATACACCGGGGAGCTGTTTTTT.

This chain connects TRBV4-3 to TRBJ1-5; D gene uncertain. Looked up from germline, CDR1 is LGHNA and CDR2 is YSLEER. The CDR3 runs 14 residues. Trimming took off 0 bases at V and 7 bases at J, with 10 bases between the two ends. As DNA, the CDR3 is TGCGCCAGCAGCCAAGATAAGGGCAGCCAGCCCCAGCATTTT. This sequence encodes CASSQDKGSQPQHF.

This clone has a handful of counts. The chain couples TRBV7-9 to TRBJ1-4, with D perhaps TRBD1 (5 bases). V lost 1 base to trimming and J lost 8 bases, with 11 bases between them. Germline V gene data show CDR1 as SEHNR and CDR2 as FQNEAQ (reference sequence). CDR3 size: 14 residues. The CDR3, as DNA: TGTGCCAGCAGCTTAGAAGGGGCTGAGGAAAAACTGTTTTTT. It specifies CASSLEGAEEKLFF.

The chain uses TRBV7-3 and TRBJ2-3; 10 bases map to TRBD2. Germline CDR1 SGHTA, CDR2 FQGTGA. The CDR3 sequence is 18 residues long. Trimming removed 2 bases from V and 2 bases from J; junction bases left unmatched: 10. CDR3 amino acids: CASSLSSSGGANTDTQYF. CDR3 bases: TGTGCCAGCAGCTTATCTTCGAGCGGGGGGGCCAACACAGATACGCAGTATTTT.

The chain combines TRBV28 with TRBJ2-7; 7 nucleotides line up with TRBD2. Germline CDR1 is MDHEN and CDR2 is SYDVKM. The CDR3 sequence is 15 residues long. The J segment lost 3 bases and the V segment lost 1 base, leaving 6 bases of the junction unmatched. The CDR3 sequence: CASSLYRGVSYEQYF. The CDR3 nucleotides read TGTGCCAGCAGTTTATATCGGGGGGTGAGCTACGAGCAGTACTTC.